This T cell receptor beta chain emerged from a study of cytomegalovirus exposure and HLA in healthy donors. This clone was counted between two and nine times. Its antigen is unidentified. Germline loops: CDR1 MNHNS, CDR2 SASEGT. This CDR3 region has 15 residues. The V end lost 1 base, the J end lost 2 bases, and 8 bases lay between the germline ends. The PCR made use of 60 Vbeta and 13 Jbeta primers. Clones were sequenced by immunoSEQ multiplex PCR, and TCRdb holds only the in-frame ones, with some missing. The sample includes around 150,000 clones, roughly three quarters of them seen just once. Study observations and caveats: Immune exposure information available was restricted to CMV serostatus. Later analysis associated a missense DCLRE1C variant with TCR beta V- and J-gene trimming.

The sequenced sample consisted of PBMCs. The receptor's source is a human donor in good health. The chain links TRBV6-1 to TRBJ1-4, with a possible D match to TRBD1 (6 bases). This chain's CDR3 is CASSEVQGTNEKLFF. Written as DNA, the CDR3 is TGTGCCAGCAGTGAAGTCCAGGGGACTAATGAAAAACTGTTTTTT.